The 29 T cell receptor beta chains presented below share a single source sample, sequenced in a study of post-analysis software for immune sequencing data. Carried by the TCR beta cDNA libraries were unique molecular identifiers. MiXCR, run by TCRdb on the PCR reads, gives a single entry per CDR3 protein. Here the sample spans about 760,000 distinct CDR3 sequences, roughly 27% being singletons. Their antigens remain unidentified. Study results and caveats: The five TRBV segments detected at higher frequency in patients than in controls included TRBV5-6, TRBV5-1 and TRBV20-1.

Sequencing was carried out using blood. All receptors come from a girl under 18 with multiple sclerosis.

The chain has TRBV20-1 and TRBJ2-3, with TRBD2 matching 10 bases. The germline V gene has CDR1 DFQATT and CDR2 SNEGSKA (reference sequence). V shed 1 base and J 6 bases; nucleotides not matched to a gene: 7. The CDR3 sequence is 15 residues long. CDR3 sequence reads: CSARGWSGGVDTQYF. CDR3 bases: TGCAGTGCTAGAGGATGGAGCGGGGGGGTGGATACGCAGTATTTT.

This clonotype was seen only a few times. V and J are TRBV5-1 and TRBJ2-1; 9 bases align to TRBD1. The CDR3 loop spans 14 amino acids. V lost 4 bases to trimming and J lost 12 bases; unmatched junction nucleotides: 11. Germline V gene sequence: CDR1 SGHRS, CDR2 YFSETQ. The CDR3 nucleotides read TGCGCCAGCAGCAAACCGGGACAGGGAGGTTGGCAGTTCTTC. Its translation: CASSKPGQGGWQFF.

CDR3 nucleotide sequence: TGTGCCAGCAGCTTAAATGCCAGGGTGATGGGAGAGACCCAGTACTTC. Translating it yields CASSLNARVMGETQYF. The chain employs TRBV11-2 and TRBJ2-5, with a weak D call TRBD1 (5 bases). Germline loops: CDR1 SGHAT, CDR2 FQNNGV. V dropped 2 bases and J dropped 4 bases, with 17 bases sitting between them. CDR3 length equals 16 residues.

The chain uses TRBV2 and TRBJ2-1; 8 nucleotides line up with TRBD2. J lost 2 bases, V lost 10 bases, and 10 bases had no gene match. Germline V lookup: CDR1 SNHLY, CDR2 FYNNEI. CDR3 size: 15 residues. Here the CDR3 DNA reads TGTGCCACCTCAACCCGGGGGGGACCCTACAATGAGCAGTTCTTC. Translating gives CATSTRGGPYNEQFF.

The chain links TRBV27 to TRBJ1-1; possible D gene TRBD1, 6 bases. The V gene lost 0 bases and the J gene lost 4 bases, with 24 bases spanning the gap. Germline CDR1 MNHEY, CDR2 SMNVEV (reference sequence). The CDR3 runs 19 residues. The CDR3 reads CASSLSARLSRGVGTEAFF. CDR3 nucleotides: TGTGCCAGCAGTTTATCGGCTCGTTTGTCGAGGGGGGTTGGCACTGAAGCTTTCTTT.

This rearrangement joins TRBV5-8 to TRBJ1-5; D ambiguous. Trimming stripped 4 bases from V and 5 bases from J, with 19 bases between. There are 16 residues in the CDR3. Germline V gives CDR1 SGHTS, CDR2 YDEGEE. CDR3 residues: CASSGPLWGTDQPQHF. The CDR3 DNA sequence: TGTGCCAGCAGCGGGCCATTGTGGGGTACGGATCAGCCCCAGCATTTT.

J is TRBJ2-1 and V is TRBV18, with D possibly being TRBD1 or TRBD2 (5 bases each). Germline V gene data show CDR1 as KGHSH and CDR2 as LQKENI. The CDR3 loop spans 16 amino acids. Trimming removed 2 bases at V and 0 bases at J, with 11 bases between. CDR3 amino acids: CASSPRDRLSYNEQFF. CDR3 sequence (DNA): TGTGCCAGCTCACCAAGGGACCGCCTCTCCTACAATGAGCAGTTCTTC. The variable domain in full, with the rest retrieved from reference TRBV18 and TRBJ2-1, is NAGVMQNPRHLVRRRGQEARLRCSPMKGHSHVYWYRQLPEEGLKFMVYLQKENIIDESGMPKERFSAEFPKEGPSILRIQQVVRGDSAAYFCASSPRDRLSYNEQFFGPGTRLTVL.

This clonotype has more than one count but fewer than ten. CDR3 in amino acids: CASSWGGQGPALPLAKNIQYF. The CDR3 DNA follows: TGTGCCAGCAGTTGGGGGGGTCAGGGGCCGGCATTACCATTAGCCAAAAACATTCAGTACTTC. V is TRBV12-3 or TRBV12-4 and J is TRBJ2-4; the D gene is possibly TRBD2 (7 bases). V shed 4 bases and J shed 0 bases, with 28 bases lying between them. The CDR3 contains 21 residues.

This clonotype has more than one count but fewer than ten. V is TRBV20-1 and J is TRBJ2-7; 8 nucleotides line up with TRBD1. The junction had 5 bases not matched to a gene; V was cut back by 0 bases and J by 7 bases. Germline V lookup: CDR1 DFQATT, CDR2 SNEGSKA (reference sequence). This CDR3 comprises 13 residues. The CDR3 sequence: CSARDRGPREQYF. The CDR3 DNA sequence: TGCAGTGCTAGAGACAGGGGGCCGAGGGAGCAGTACTTC.

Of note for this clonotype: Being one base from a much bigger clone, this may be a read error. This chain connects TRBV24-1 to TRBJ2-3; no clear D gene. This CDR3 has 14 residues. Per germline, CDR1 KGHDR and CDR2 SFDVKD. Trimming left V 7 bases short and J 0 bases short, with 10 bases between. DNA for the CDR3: TGTGCCACCAGGGATCTGGGCAGCACAGATACGCAGTATTTT. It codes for CATRDLGSTDTQYF.

The CDR3 loop is CAGTRAGQETQYF. Written as DNA, the CDR3 is TGTGCCGGCACCCGAGCGGGGCAAGAGACCCAGTACTTC. The genes are TRBV6-5 and TRBJ2-7, with 7 bases fitting TRBD2. The J call may be incorrect, as the DNA end agrees better with TRBJ2-5. Germline V gene lookup returns CDR1 MNHEY and CDR2 SVGAGI. This CDR3 is built from 13 residues.

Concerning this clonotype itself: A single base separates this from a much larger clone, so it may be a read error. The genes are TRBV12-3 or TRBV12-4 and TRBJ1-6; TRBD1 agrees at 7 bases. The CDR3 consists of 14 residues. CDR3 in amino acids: CVSSFDRADSPLHF. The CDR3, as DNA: TGTGTCAGCAGTTTCGACAGGGCTGATTCACCCCTCCACTTT.

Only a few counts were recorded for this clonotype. CDR3 coding DNA: TGTGCCAGCAGTCCCTTTTCAGACAGGGTTTACGAGCAGTACTTC. This gives the protein CASSPFSDRVYEQYF. The rearrangement links TRBV12-3 or TRBV12-4 to TRBJ2-4; 7 bases line up with TRBD1. The J call may be incorrect, as the DNA end agrees better with TRBJ2-7. The CDR3 totals 15 residues.

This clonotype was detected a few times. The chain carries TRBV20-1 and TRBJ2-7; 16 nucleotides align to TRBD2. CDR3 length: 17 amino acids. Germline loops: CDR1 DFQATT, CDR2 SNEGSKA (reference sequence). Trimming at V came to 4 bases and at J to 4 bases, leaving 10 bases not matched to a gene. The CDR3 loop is CSATNPGLAGGLYEQYF. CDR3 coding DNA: TGCAGTGCTACCAACCCGGGACTAGCGGGAGGGCTGTACGAGCAGTACTTC.

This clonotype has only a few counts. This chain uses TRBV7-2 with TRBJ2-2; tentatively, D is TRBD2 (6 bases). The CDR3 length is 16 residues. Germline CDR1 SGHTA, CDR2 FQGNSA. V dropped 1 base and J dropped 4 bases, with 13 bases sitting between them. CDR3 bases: TGTGCCAGCAGCTTAGTTGGGGGAGGTGGCACCGGGGAGCTGTTTTTT. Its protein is CASSLVGGGGTGELFF.

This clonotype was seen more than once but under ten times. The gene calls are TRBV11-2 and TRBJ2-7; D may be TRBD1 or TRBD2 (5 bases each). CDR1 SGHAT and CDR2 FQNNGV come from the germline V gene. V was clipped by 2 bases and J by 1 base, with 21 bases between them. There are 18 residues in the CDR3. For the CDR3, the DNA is TGTGCCAGCAGCTTAAGTATACCGGGACCCAAACCTTCCTACGAGCAGTACTTC. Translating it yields CASSLSIPGPKPSYEQYF.

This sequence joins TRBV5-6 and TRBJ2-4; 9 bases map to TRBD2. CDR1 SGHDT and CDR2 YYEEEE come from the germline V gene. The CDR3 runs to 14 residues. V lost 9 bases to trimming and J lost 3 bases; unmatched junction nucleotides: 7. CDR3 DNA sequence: TGTGCCACAGCGGGAGGAAGGAACAAAAACATTCAGTACTTC. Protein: CATAGGRNKNIQYF. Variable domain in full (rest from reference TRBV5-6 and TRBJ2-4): DAGVTQSPTHLIKTRGQQVTLRCSPKSGHDTVSWYQQALGQGPQFIFQYYEEEERQRGNFPDRFSGHQFPNYSSELNVNALLLGDSALYLCATAGGRNKNIQYFGAGTRLSVL.

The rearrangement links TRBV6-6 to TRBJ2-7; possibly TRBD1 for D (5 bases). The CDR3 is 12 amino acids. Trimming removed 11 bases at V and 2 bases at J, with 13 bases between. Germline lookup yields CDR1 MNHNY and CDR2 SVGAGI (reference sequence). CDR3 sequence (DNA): TGTGCCTCCCGTGGGGCCACCTACGAGCAGTACTTC. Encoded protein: CASRGATYEQYF.

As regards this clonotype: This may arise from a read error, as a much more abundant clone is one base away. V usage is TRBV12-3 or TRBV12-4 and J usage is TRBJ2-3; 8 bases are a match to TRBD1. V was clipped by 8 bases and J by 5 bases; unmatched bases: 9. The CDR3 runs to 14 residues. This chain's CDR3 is CASGQDRVEDTQYF. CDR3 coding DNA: TGTGCCAGCGGCCAGGACAGGGTTGAAGATACGCAGTATTTT.

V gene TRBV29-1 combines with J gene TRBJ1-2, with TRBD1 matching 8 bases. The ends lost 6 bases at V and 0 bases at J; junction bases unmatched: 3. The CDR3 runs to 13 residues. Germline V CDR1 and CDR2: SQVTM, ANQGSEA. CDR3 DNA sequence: TGCAGCGTGGAACAGGGGGCTAACTATGGCTACACCTTC. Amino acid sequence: CSVEQGANYGYTF. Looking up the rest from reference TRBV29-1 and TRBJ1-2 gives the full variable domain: SAVISQKPSRDICQRGTSLTIQCQVDSQVTMMFWYRQQPGQSLTLIATANQGSEATYESGFVIDKFPISRPNLTFSTLTVSNMSPEDSSIYLCSVEQGANYGYTFGSGTRLTVV.

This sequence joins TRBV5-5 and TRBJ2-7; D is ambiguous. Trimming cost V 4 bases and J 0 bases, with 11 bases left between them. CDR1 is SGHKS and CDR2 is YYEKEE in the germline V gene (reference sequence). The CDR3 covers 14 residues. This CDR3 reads CASSTGFYSYEQYF. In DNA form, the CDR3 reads TGTGCCAGCAGCACCGGGTTTTACTCCTACGAGCAGTACTTC.

The CDR3 DNA sequence: TGCAGTGCTAGAGGGGCGGGAGGGTCCGATACGCAGTATTTT. It encodes CSARGAGGSDTQYF. V gene TRBV20-1 combines with J gene TRBJ2-3, with 9 bases that match TRBD2. The CDR3 runs to 14 residues. The V and J ends lost 1 base and 6 bases, in that order; junction bases with no gene match: 5. Germline V gene sequence: CDR1 DFQATT, CDR2 SNEGSKA (reference sequence).

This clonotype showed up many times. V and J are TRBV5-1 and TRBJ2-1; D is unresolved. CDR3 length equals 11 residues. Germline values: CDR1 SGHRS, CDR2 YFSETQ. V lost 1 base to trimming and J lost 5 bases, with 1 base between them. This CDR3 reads CASSLNNEQFF. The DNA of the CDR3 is TGCGCCAGCAGCTTGAACAATGAGCAGTTCTTC.

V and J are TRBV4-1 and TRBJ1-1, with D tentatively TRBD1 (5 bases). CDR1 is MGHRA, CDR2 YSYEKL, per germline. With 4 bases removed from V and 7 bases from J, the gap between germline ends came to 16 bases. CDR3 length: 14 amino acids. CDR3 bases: TGCGCCAGCAGCCCCGGGGGGTCCTCTTTTGAAGCTTTCTTT. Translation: CASSPGGSSFEAFF.

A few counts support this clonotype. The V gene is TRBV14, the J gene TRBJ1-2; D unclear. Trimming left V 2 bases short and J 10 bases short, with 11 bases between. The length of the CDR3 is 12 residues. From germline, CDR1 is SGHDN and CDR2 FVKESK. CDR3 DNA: TGTGCCAGCAGCCAACCGCGGGGATACTACACCTTC. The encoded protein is CASSQPRGYYTF.

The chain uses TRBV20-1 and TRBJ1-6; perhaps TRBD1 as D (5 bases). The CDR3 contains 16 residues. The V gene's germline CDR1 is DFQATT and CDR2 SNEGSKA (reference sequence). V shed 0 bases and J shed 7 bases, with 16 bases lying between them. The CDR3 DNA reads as TGCAGTGCTAGAGATTGGAGACAGAGTCTCAATTCACCCCTCCACTTT. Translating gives CSARDWRQSLNSPLHF.

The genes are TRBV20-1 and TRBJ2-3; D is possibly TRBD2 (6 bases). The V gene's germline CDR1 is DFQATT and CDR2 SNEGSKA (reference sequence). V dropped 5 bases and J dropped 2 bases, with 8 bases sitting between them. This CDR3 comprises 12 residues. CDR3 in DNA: TGCAGTGCTCGGGGGTTCACAGATACGCAGTATTTT. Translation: CSARGFTDTQYF.

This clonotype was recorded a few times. The CDR3, as DNA: TGTGCCAGCAGCTTCAGACAGAACACTGAAGCTTTCTTT. Protein product: CASSFRQNTEAFF. The chain combines TRBV7-6 with TRBJ1-1; D is uncertain. V was pared by 3 bases and J by 1 base, with 6 bases between. CDR1 and CDR2 from the germline V gene are SGHVS and FNYEAQ. The CDR3 is 13 residues long.

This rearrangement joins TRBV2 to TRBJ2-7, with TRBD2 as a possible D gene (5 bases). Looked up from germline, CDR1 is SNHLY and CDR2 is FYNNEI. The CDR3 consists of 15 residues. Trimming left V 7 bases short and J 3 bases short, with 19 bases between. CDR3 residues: CASKPGTGKNYEQYF. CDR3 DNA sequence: TGTGCCAGCAAGCCCGGTACGGGAAAAAACTACGAGCAGTACTTC.